Below, 20 T cell receptor beta chains from the same sample are listed, as sequenced in a study of regulatory T cells in long-lasting Graves disease. Building of the TCR beta libraries involved iRepertoire HTBI primers and Arm-PCR of CDR3 regions. TCRdb re-called the multiplex PCR reads through MiXCR, storing one row per CDR3 protein. This table has over 350,000 distinct CDR3 sequences, 12% to 15% appearing once. Regarding time point: newly diagnosed GD, antithyroid drugs for less than 3 months. PBMCs were the source of the RNA used for TCR sequencing. These data also featured in a second study, about T cells in Graves' hyperthyroidism and ophthalmopathy.

The material sequenced was peripheral blood mononuclear cells (PBMCs), taken at new diagnosis, from a patient treated with antithyroid drugs. The receptors stem from a woman aged 45-65 years with Graves disease.

This chain connects TRBV19 to TRBJ2-1, with 14 bases matching TRBD2. In germline, CDR1 is LNHDA, CDR2 SQIVND (reference sequence). The J segment lost 3 bases and the V segment lost 9 bases, leaving 10 bases of the junction unmatched. CDR3 size: 17 residues. The CDR3, as DNA: TGTGCCAGCAGTGGACTAGCGGGAGGCACATTCTACAATGAGCAGTTCTTC. Protein product: CASSGLAGGTFYNEQFF.

The J gene is TRBJ2-7, the V gene TRBV27, with D uncertain. In germline, CDR1 is MNHEY, CDR2 SMNVEV (reference sequence). The CDR3 is 15 residues long. Trimming stripped 6 bases from V and 6 bases from J, with 21 bases between. As DNA, the CDR3 is TGTGCCAGCAGCCCCACCTCCGGACCCTTCGTCGAGCAGTACTTC. Translation: CASSPTSGPFVEQYF.

In this sample, this clonotype turned up a few times. The chain combines TRBV7-2 with TRBJ2-7; TRBD1 might be the D (6 bases). The CDR3 covers 13 residues. Germline-derived CDR1 and CDR2 are SGHTA and FQGNSA. The V gene lost 5 bases and the J gene lost 6 bases, with 14 bases spanning the gap. The CDR3 region is CASSQRQALEQYF. The CDR3 bases are TGTGCCAGCAGCCAAAGACAGGCCCTCGAGCAGTACTTC.

The chain employs TRBV5-1 and TRBJ2-2; D ambiguous. The length of the CDR3 is 16 residues. Germline V gene data show CDR1 as SGHRS and CDR2 as YFSETQ. Trimming removed 4 bases at V and 0 bases at J, with 13 bases between. The CDR3 region has the DNA TGCGCCAGCAGCCTACAGCACTACTCGAACACCGGGGAGCTGTTTTTT. This codes for CASSLQHYSNTGELFF. Drawing the rest from reference TRBV5-1 and TRBJ2-2, the complete variable domain is KAGVTQTPRYLIKTRGQQVTLSCSPISGHRSVSWYQQTPGQGLQFLFEYFSETQRNKGNFPGRFSGRQFSNSRSEMNVSTLELGDSALYLCASSLQHYSNTGELFFGEGSRLTVL.

The V gene is TRBV6-1, the J gene TRBJ2-7, with 10 bases aligning to TRBD2. CDR3 length: 15 residues. Trimming cost V 10 bases and J 1 base; bases outside gene matches: 10. CDR1 is MNHNS and CDR2 is SASEGT in the germline V gene. The CDR3 protein is CATVPIAGGSYEQYF. The CDR3 DNA reads TGTGCCACCGTTCCCATAGCGGGGGGATCCTACGAGCAGTACTTC.

In this sample, this clonotype turned up many times. The V call is TRBV7-8, the J call TRBJ2-1; a possible D gene is TRBD2 (6 bases). Trimming cost V 4 bases and J 9 bases, with 19 bases left between them. CDR1 is SGHVS and CDR2 is FQNEAQ in the germline V gene. The CDR3 runs 15 residues. The CDR3 sequence is CASSSTGTLTGEQFF. DNA for the CDR3: TGTGCCAGCAGCTCGACCGGGACTCTGACTGGTGAGCAGTTCTTC.

The sample holds many counts of this clonotype. The gene calls are TRBV7-9 and TRBJ2-1; the D gene is possibly TRBD2 (6 bases). CDR3 length equals 13 residues. Trimming took 4 bases from V and 6 from J, leaving 10 bases between them. CDR1 and CDR2 from the germline V gene are SEHNR and FQNEAQ (reference sequence). In DNA form, the CDR3 reads TGTGCCAGCAGCTCTCCCGGGGGCAATGAGCAGTTCTTC. Its translation: CASSSPGGNEQFF.

This clonotype was counted ten times or more. The chain recombines TRBV2 with TRBJ2-7; 8 bases align to TRBD2. Losses at the gene ends were 7 bases for V and 3 bases for J; bases not matched to a gene: 8. The germline gives CDR1 SNHLY, CDR2 FYNNEI. CDR3 size: 14 residues. CDR3 in amino acids: CASIGAGEGYEQYF. The CDR3 DNA sequence: TGTGCCAGCATAGGAGCGGGAGAAGGCTACGAGCAGTACTTC.

At least ten counts were recorded for this clonotype. This rearrangement joins TRBV20-1 to TRBJ2-7; the D gene could be TRBD1 or TRBD2 (5 bases each). Germline V gene lookup returns CDR1 DFQATT and CDR2 SNEGSKA (reference sequence). V was trimmed by 7 bases and J by 6 bases, leaving 16 bases between them. The CDR3 loop spans 12 amino acids. The CDR3 loop reads CSVRSGTREQYF. CDR3 coding DNA: TGCAGTGTTCGATCCGGGACCCGCGAGCAGTACTTC.

This chain links TRBV30 with TRBJ2-5; TRBD2 aligns across 8 bases. V shed 4 bases, J shed 5 bases, and the junction held 6 bases outside the gene matches. Germline CDR1 is GTSNPN and CDR2 is SVGIG (reference sequence). The CDR3 has 13 residues. This chain's CDR3 is CAWIRTSNETQYF. In DNA form, the CDR3 reads TGTGCCTGGATTAGGACTAGCAATGAGACCCAGTACTTC.

Comments on this clonotype: This CDR3 fails to terminate in the conserved phenylalanine or tryptophan, so it likely reflects a read error. In nucleotides, the CDR3 is TGTGCCAGCAGTAACAGGGCTAATGAAAAACTGTTTCTT. This codes for CASSNRANEKLFL. The V gene is TRBV28, the J gene TRBJ1-4, with TRBD1 as a possible D gene (6 bases). The V gene lost 5 bases and the J gene lost 3 bases, with 7 bases spanning the gap. The CDR3 loop spans 13 amino acids. Germline assignment: CDR1 MDHEN and CDR2 SYDVKM.

Turning to this clonotype: Being one base from a much bigger clone, this may be a read error. The chain carries TRBV20-1 and TRBJ2-5; D uncertain. CDR3 size: 12 residues. Trimming pared 2 bases from V and 11 bases from J, leaving 15 bases between. Per the germline V gene, CDR1 is DFQATT and CDR2 is SNEGSKA (reference sequence). The CDR3 sequence: CSARSERHEQYF. In DNA form, the CDR3 reads TGCAGTGCTAGAAGCGAGCGTCATGAGCAGTACTTC.

The chain links TRBV9 to TRBJ2-1; TRBD2 matches at 7 bases. V trimming: 0 bases; J trimming: 9 bases; junction bases outside the gene matches: 3. CDR1 SGDLS and CDR2 YYNGEE come from the germline V gene. The CDR3 has 13 amino acids. The CDR3: CASSVAERGEQFF. In nucleotides, the CDR3 is TGTGCCAGCAGCGTAGCTGAGCGGGGTGAGCAGTTCTTC.

There are many counts of this clonotype. The gene calls are TRBV28 and TRBJ1-2; 8 bases are a match to TRBD1. V shed 8 bases and J 4 bases; nucleotides not matched to a gene: 12. Per the germline V gene, CDR1 is MDHEN and CDR2 is SYDVKM. There are 15 residues in the CDR3. CDR3 sequence: CASGRDRRIPYGYTF. The CDR3, as DNA: TGTGCCAGCGGGAGGGACAGGCGAATCCCCTATGGCTACACCTTC.

This clonotype was counted ten times or more. The rearrangement links TRBV29-1 to TRBJ2-3; D is unresolved. Germline V gene sequence: CDR1 SQVTM, CDR2 ANQGSEA. V shed 2 bases and J shed 0 bases, with 9 bases lying between them. The CDR3 spans 14 residues. CDR3: CSVESPASTDTQYF. CDR3 in DNA: TGCAGCGTTGAAAGCCCTGCGAGCACAGATACGCAGTATTTT.

The rearrangement uses TRBV7-2 and TRBJ1-1; 7 positions match TRBD1. Looked up from germline, CDR1 is SGHTA and CDR2 is FQGNSA. V lost 5 bases and J lost 4; bases outside the gene matches: 10. This CDR3 spans 15 amino acids. The CDR3, as DNA: TGTGCCAGCAGCCCACCAGACAGGGCCGGCACTGAAGCTTTCTTT. Encoded protein: CASSPPDRAGTEAFF.

This chain uses TRBV4-2 with TRBJ2-1; tentative D call: TRBD2 (5 bases). The CDR3 length is 17 residues. The germline V gene has CDR1 LGHNA and CDR2 YNFKEQ. Trimming removed 1 base at V and 2 bases at J, with 15 bases between. The CDR3 sequence: CASSQGEAGGPYNEQFF. CDR3 DNA sequence: TGTGCCAGCAGCCAAGGAGAAGCCGGCGGGCCCTACAATGAGCAGTTCTTC.

This clonotype was seen once. This may come from a read error, since a much larger clone is one base off. The genes are TRBV6-9 and TRBJ2-2, with 7 bases identical to TRBD2. Per the germline V gene, CDR1 is MNHGY and CDR2 is SVAAGI. The CDR3 is 17 amino acids. CDR3 DNA: TGTGCCAGCAGTTACTCAGCCTGGCGGGAGAACGCCGGGGAGCTGTTTTTT. Protein product: CASSYSAWRENAGELFF.

The V call is TRBV19, the J call TRBJ2-2; 8 bases align to TRBD2. Germline CDR1 and CDR2: LNHDA and SQIVND (reference sequence). The CDR3 extends over 14 amino acids. V lost 6 bases and J lost 7; bases outside the gene matches: 7. As DNA, the CDR3 is TGTGCCAGTAGGAGGGGACTAGAGAACGGGGAGCTGTTTTTT. Its protein product is CASRRGLENGELFF.

This clonotype has a count of ten or more. The J gene is TRBJ2-5, the V gene TRBV6-1; D is ambiguous. The CDR3 contains 14 residues. The V end was cut by 10 bases, the J end by 5 bases, with 20 bases between. Looked up from germline, CDR1 is MNHNS and CDR2 is SASEGT. The CDR3 loop reads CATIRLGMGETQYF. CDR3 DNA sequence: TGTGCCACCATTAGGTTGGGGATGGGGGAGACCCAGTACTTC.